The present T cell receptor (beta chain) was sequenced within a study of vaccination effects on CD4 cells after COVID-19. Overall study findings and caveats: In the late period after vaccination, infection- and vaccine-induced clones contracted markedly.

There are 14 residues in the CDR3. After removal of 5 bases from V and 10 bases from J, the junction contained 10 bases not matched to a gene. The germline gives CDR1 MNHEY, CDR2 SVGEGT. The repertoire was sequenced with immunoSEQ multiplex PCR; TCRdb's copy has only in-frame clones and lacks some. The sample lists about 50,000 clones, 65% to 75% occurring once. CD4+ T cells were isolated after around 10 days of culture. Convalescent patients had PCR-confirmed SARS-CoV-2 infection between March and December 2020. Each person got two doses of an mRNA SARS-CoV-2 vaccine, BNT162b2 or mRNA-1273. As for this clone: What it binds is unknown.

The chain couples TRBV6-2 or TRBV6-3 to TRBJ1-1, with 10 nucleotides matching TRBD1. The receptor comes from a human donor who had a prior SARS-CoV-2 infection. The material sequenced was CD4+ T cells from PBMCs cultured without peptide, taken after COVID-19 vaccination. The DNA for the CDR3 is TGTGCCAGCAGTGTTGACAGGGGGCGTTTGGGAGCTTTCTTT. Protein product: CASSVDRGRLGAFF.